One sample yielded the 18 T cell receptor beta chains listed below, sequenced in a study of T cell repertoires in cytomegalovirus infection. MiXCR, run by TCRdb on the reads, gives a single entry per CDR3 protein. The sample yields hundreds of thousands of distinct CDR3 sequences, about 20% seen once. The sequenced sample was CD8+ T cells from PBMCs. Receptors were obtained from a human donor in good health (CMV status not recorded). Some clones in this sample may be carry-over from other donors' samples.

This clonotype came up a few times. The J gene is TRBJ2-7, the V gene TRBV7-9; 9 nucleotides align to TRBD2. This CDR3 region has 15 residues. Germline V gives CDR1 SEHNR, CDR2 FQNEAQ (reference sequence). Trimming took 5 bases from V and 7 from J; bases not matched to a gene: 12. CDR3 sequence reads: CASSNSGGGAKEQYF. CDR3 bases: TGTGCCAGCAGCAACTCAGGCGGGGGGGCGAAAGAGCAGTACTTC.

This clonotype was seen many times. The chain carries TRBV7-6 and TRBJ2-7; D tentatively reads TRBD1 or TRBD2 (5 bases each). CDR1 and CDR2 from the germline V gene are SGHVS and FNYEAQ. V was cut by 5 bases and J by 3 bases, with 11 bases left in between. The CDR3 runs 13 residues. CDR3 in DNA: TGTGCCAGCAGCGGTGGGGGTGGCTACGAGCAGTACTTC. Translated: CASSGGGGYEQYF.

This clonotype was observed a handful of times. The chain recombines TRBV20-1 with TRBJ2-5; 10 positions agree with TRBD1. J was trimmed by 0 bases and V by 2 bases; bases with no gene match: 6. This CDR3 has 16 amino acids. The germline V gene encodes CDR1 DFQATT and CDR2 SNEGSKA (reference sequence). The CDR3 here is CSARPRTGGYQETQYF. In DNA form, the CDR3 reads TGCAGTGCTAGACCTCGGACAGGGGGGTACCAAGAGACCCAGTACTTC.

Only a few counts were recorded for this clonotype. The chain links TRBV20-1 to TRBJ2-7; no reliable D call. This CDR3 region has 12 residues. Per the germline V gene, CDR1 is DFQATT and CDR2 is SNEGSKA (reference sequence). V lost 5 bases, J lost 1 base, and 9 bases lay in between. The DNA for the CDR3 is TGCAGTGCTTCCTCGTGGTCCTACGAGCAGTACTTC. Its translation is CSASSWSYEQYF.

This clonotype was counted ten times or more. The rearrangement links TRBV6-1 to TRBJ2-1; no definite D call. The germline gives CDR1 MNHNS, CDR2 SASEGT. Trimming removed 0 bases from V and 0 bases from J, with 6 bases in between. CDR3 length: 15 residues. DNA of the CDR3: TGTGCCAGCAGTGAAGCGTGGGTCTCCTACAATGAGCAGTTCTTC. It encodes CASSEAWVSYNEQFF.

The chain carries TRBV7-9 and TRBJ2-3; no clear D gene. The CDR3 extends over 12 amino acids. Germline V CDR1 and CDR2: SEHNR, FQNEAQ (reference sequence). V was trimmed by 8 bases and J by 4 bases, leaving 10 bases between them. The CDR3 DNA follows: TGTGCCAGCCCCTTGACTGCAGATACGCAGTATTTT. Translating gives CASPLTADTQYF.

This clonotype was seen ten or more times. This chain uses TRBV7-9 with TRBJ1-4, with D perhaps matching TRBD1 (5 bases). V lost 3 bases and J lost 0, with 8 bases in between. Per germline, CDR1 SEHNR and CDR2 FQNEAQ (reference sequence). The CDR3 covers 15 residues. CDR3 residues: CASSFGTATNEKLFF. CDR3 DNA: TGTGCCAGCAGCTTCGGGACTGCAACTAATGAAAAACTGTTTTTT.

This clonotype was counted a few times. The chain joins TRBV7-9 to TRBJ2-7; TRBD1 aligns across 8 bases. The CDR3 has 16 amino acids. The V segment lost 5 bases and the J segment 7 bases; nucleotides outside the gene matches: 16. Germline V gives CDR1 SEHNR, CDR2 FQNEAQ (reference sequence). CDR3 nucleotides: TGTGCCAGCAGCCTCCCCCGGACAGGGCCCGATTTGGAGCAGTACTTC. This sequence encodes CASSLPRTGPDLEQYF.

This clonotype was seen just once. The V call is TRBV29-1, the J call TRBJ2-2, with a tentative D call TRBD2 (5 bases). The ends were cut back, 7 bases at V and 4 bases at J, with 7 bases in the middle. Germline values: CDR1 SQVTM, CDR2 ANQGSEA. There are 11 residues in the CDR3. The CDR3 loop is CSAGSTGELFF. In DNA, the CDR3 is TGCAGCGCGGGGAGCACCGGGGAGCTGTTTTTT.

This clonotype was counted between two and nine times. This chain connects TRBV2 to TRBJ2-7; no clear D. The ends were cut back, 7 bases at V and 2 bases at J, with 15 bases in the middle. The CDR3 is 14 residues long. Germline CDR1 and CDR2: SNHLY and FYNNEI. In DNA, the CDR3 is TGTGCCAGCAAGGAGCAGGCCCGAGCCTACGAGCAGTACTTC. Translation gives CASKEQARAYEQYF.

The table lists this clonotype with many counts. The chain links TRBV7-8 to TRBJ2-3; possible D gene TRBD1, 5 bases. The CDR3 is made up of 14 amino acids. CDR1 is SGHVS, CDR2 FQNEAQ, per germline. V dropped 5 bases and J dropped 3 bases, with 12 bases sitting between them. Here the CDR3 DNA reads TGTGCCAGCAGCCTCTCAGGGTCAACAGATACGCAGTATTTT. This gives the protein CASSLSGSTDTQYF.

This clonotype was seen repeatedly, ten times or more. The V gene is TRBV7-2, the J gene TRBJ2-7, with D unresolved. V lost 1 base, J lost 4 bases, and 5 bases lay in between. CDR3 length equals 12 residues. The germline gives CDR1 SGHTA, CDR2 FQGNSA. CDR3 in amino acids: CASSLDEYEQYF. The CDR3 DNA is TGTGCCAGCAGCTTAGACGAGTACGAGCAGTACTTC.

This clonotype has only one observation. For the CDR3, the DNA is TGTGCCAGCTCACCAGACTTTTCCTACGAGCAGTACTTC. Translation: CASSPDFSYEQYF. This chain joins TRBV18 and TRBJ2-7; D is ambiguous. CDR3 length equals 13 residues. Germline CDR1 and CDR2: KGHSH and LQKENI. Trimming stripped 2 bases from V and 1 base from J, with 6 bases between.

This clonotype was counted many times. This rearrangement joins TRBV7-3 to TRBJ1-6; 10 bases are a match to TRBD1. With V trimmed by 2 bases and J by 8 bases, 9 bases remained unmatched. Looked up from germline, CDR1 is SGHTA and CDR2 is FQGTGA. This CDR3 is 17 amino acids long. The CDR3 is CASSLASGTGADSPLHF. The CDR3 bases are TGTGCCAGCAGCTTAGCGTCCGGGACAGGGGCCGATTCACCCCTCCACTTT.

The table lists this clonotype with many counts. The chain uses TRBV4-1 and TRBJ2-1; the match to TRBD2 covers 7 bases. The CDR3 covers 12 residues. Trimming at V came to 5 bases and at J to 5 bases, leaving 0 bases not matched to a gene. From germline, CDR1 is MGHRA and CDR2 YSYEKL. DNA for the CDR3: TGCGCCAGCAGCAGCGGGGACAATGAGCAGTTCTTC. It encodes CASSSGDNEQFF.

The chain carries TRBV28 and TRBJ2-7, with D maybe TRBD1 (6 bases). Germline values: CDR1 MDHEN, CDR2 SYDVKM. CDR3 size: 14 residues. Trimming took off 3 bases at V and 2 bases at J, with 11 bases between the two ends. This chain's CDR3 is CASSFQGRTYEQYF. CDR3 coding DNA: TGTGCCAGCAGTTTTCAGGGGAGAACCTACGAGCAGTACTTC.

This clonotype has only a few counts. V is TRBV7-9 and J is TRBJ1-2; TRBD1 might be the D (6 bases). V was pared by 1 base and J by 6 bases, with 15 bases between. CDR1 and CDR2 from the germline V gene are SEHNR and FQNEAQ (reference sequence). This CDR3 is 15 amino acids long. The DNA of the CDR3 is TGTGCCAGCAGCTTAGGAGGGGGTAGGCAAGATGGCTACACCTTC. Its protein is CASSLGGGRQDGYTF.

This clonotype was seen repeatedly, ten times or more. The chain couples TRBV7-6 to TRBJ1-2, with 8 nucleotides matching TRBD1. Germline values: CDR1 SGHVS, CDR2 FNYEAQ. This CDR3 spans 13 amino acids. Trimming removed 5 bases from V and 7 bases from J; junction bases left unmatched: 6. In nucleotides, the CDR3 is TGTGCCAGCAGCCCGGACAGGGCGGTTGGCTACACCTTC. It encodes CASSPDRAVGYTF.